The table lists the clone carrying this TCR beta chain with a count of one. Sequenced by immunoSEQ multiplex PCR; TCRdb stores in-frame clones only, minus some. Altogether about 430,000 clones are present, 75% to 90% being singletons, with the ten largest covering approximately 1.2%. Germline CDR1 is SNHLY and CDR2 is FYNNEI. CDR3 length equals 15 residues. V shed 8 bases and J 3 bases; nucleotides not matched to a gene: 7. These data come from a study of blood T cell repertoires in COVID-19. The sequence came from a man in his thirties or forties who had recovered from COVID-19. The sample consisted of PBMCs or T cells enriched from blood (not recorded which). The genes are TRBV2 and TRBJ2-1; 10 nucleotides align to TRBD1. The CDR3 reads CASGVGDRGYNEQFF. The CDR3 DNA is TGTGCCAGCGGAGTTGGGGACAGGGGCTACAATGAGCAGTTCTTC.